A selection of T cell receptor beta chains follows, all from one sample in a study of cytotoxic CD8 clonotypes in ibrutinib-treated CLL. Profiling relied on immunoSEQ multiplex PCR, and the TCRdb table lists in-frame clones only, not all of them. The repertoire includes around 150,000 clones, roughly 77% of them detected once, and about 1.9% sits in the top ten. Sample: PBMCs, taken after 12 months of ibrutinib treatment. The source is a human donor with chronic lymphocytic leukemia. CDR3s leave out the opening cysteine and the closing phenylalanine or tryptophan.

V gene,CDR3 protein
TRBV7-2,ASSQIGTDSPLH
TRBV5-4,ASSSAGTDTQY
TRBV5-4,ASGTVSTDTQY
TRBV19,ASGGLAGLVYEQY
TRBV28,ASRAGGTNQPQH
TRBV10-3,AISERGGPTMNTEAF
TRBV29-1,SALDDQETQY
TRBV5-1,ASSTHAPGVETQY
TRBV2,ASSVLLGGAQPQH
TRBV7-2,ASSLGQGAYYGYT
TRBV4-3,ASSQDQGRGVWSYNSPLH
TRBV5-6,ASSPLDKETQY
TRBV28,ASSAWGRNTGELF
TRBV4-1,ASSQDLGYNYGYT
TRBV18,ASSPGQGPNQPQH
TRBV7-8,ASSLGSGTGKETQY
TRBV9,ASSVAALAVGTDTQY
TRBV7-2,ASSPSLIQGNTGELF
TRBV18,ASSPPGAKKETQY
TRBV2,ASSEGTATLEAF
TRBV27,ASSFMDRSYEQY
TRBV27,ASRGNAPGNTIY
TRBV15,ATSRGYEVSGNTIY
TRBV9,ASSVAGSYTDTQY
TRBV19,ASSIGTVGTGELF
TRBV7-8,ASSLSGGVTGELF
TRBV6-5,ASSEGDSYEQY
TRBV5-4,ASSFKGRAVTLH
TRBV19,ASSIDGAGYSTDTQY
TRBV7-3,ASSLTGTHNTGELF
TRBV27,ASSLSLAGRGTHNEQF
TRBV5-1,ASSLGRDQPQH
TRBV18,ASSLRDRGPYEQY
TRBV4-3,ASSQDEGGAGQPQH
TRBV5-6,ASSLRDRRTGELF
TRBV11-2,ASSGDFAPPYNEQF
TRBV18,ASSPSTNEQY
TRBV7-8,ASSLGLDAGELF
TRBV5-1,ASSYGGIRTGTSGANVLT
TRBV5-5,ATQRPMGLNYGYT
TRBV21-1,ASSNPGREYNEQF
TRBV7-2,ASTQGTSGSYEQY